This T cell receptor (beta chain) was profiled in a study of T-cell memory formation after mild COVID-19. MiXCR, run by TCRdb on the 5' RACE reads, gives a single entry per CDR3 protein. Of 400,000 to 450,000 distinct CDR3 sequences in the sample, 15% to 20% were seen once. Germline V gene lookup returns CDR1 SGHRS and CDR2 YFSETQ. This CDR3 has 12 amino acids. Germline trimming cut 2 bases from V and 10 bases from J; bases unmatched to any gene: 2. Specimen: PBMCs or a T cell subset sorted from them (not recorded which). V gene TRBV5-1 combines with J gene TRBJ2-3; TRBD2 agrees at 9 bases. This sequence was found in a man aged 18-30 years who had mild COVID-19 (a few samples of this study predate the infection). Cell type and time point are not known. The CDR3 reads CASSFSGGPQYF. The CDR3 region has the DNA TGCGCCAGCAGCTTTAGCGGGGGCCCGCAGTATTTT. Full variable domain (rest looked up from reference TRBV5-1 and TRBJ2-3): KAGVTQTPRYLIKTRGQQVTLSCSPISGHRSVSWYQQTPGQGLQFLFEYFSETQRNKGNFPGRFSGRQFSNSRSEMNVSTLELGDSALYLCASSFSGGPQYFGPGTRLTVL.